The 2 T cell receptor beta chains reported below all come from one sample, sequenced in a study of cytomegalovirus exposure and HLA in healthy donors. In the PCR, 60 Vbeta and 13 Jbeta primers were used. Generated by immunoSEQ multiplex PCR, the TCRdb table keeps only in-frame clones and is missing some. The data contain approximately 290,000 clones, 80% of them singletons. Sequences were obtained from PBMCs. The receptors here all came from a girl aged 2-15 years in good health and CMV-seronegative.

The chain carries TRBV9 and TRBJ1-1, with D possibly matching TRBD1 (5 bases). There are 14 residues in the CDR3. The V gene's germline CDR1 is SGDLS and CDR2 YYNGEE. V was clipped by 1 base and J by 8 bases, with 15 bases between them. The CDR3 protein is CASSVLGGGSEAFF. The DNA of the CDR3 is TGTGCCAGCAGCGTATTGGGGGGAGGCTCGGAAGCTTTCTTT.

The chain uses TRBV9 and TRBJ2-7; maybe TRBD1 (5 bases). The ends were cut back, 0 bases at V and 2 bases at J, with 15 bases in the middle. This CDR3 comprises 16 residues. Germline assignment: CDR1 SGDLS and CDR2 YYNGEE. For the CDR3, the DNA is TGTGCCAGCAGCGTAGATCAGGGCAGGCCGCCCTACGAGCAGTACTTC. Translating gives CASSVDQGRPPYEQYF. Full variable domain (rest looked up from reference TRBV9 and TRBJ2-7): DSGVTQTPKHLITATGQRVTLRCSPRSGDLSVYWYQQSLDQGLQFLIQYYNGEERAKGNILERFSAQQFPDLHSELNLSSLELGDSALYFCASSVDQGRPPYEQYFGPGTRLTVT.